Below are 20 T cell receptor beta chains sequenced from a single sample in a study of blood T cell repertoires in COVID-19. Sequenced by immunoSEQ multiplex PCR; TCRdb stores in-frame clones only, minus some. The sample includes hundreds of thousands of clones, roughly 85% of them seen just once. The source material was PBMCs or T cells enriched from blood (not recorded which). Receptors originate from a woman aged 50 to 65 with acute COVID-19.

The V call is TRBV27, the J call TRBJ1-2, with D possibly matching TRBD1 (5 bases). The CDR3 length is 18 residues. The V end was cut by 6 bases, the J end by 4 bases, with 27 bases between. Per the germline V gene, CDR1 is MNHEY and CDR2 is SMNVEV (reference sequence). CDR3 nucleotide sequence: TGTGCCAGCAGGCCGTACACGGCAAGGGGAAGGGTGGTCTATGGCTACACCTTC. It codes for CASRPYTARGRVVYGYTF.

Turning to this clone: This specimen includes other DNA sequences encoding the same CDR3. The genes are TRBV11-2 and TRBJ2-7; D gene ambiguous. CDR3 length: 14 residues. V was clipped by 1 base and J by 0 bases, with 7 bases between them. Germline loops: CDR1 SGHAT, CDR2 FQNNGV. The DNA for the CDR3 is TGTGCCAGCAGCTTAGTAAGGAGCTCCTACGAGCAGTACTTC. Its translation: CASSLVRSSYEQYF. Based on the CDR3 plus reference TRBV11-2 and TRBJ2-7, the full variable domain is EAGVAQSPRYKIIEKRQSVAFWCNPISGHATLYWYQQILGQGPKLLIQFQNNGVVDDSQLPKDRFSAERLKGVDSTLKIQPAKLEDSAVYLCASSLVRSSYEQYFGPGTRLTVT.

The chain joins TRBV3-1 (or the pseudogene TRBV3-2) to TRBJ1-3; no clear D. Germline values: CDR1 LGHDT, CDR2 YNNKEL (reference sequence). V was clipped by 4 bases and J by 0 bases, with 7 bases between them. The CDR3 has 14 amino acids. CDR3: CASSPNPSGNTIYF. The CDR3 DNA follows: TGTGCCAGCAGCCCTAACCCCTCTGGAAACACCATATATTTT.

The chain combines TRBV7-3 with TRBJ1-6; 7 bases are a match to TRBD1. The CDR3 has 14 residues. Germline assignment: CDR1 SGHTA and CDR2 FQGTGA. Trimming removed 5 bases from V and 7 bases from J; junction bases left unmatched: 5. Here the CDR3 reads CASSRGQTNSPLHF. For the CDR3, the DNA is TGTGCCAGCAGCAGGGGACAGACAAATTCACCCCTCCACTTT.

The chain joins TRBV18 to TRBJ1-6, with D perhaps TRBD1 (6 bases). This CDR3 contains 15 residues. V lost 3 bases and J lost 5, with 11 bases in between. Per germline, CDR1 KGHSH and CDR2 LQKENI. CDR3 protein: CASSPDRINNSPLHF. DNA for the CDR3: TGTGCCAGCTCACCCGACAGGATCAATAATTCACCCCTCCACTTT.

This clone was counted a few times. The chain has TRBV7-2 and TRBJ2-1; TRBD2 might be the D (6 bases). The CDR3 length is 16 residues. The germline V gene encodes CDR1 SGHTA and CDR2 FQGNSA. V was cut by 3 bases and J by 1 base, with 13 bases left in between. The CDR3 loop is CASSLDGGRSYNEQFF. Written as DNA, the CDR3 is TGTGCCAGCAGCTTGGACGGGGGTCGGTCCTACAATGAGCAGTTCTTC.

The V call is TRBV5-1, the J call TRBJ1-1; maybe TRBD1 (6 bases). The V and J ends lost 2 bases and 7 bases respectively, with 24 bases between them. Germline-derived CDR1 and CDR2 are SGHRS and YFSETQ. The length of the CDR3 is 17 residues. CDR3 region: CASSFDGPHRVLHEAFF. The CDR3 bases are TGCGCCAGCAGCTTCGATGGGCCTCACAGGGTACTTCATGAAGCTTTCTTT.

J is TRBJ1-5 and V is TRBV10-3, with D perhaps matching TRBD1 (5 bases). The CDR3 is 13 amino acids. Germline V gene data show CDR1 as ENHRY and CDR2 as SYGVKD. Deletions cut 11 bases from V and 0 bases from J, with 11 bases between. CDR3 in DNA: TGTGCCGCACAGGCGAATAGCAATCAGCCCCAGCATTTT. Translated, it gives CAAQANSNQPQHF.

The chain uses TRBV3-1 (or the pseudogene TRBV3-2) and TRBJ1-2, with D possibly matching TRBD1 (5 bases). CDR1 and CDR2 (germline): LGHDT, YNNKEL (reference sequence). The CDR3 has 17 amino acids. V was clipped by 4 bases and J by 1 base, with 19 bases between them. The CDR3, as DNA: TGTGCCAGCAGCCGTGAAGGGGCCTCAAACCTTAACTATGGCTACACCTTC. Translation gives CASSREGASNLNYGYTF.

The chain combines TRBV3-1 (or the pseudogene TRBV3-2) with TRBJ1-1, with D uncertain. Between the trimmed V and J ends, which lost 0 bases and 4 bases, there was a span of 9 bases. Germline V gene sequence: CDR1 LGHDT, CDR2 YNNKEL (reference sequence). This CDR3 is 14 amino acids long. The CDR3 is CASSQDPRSTEAFF. The CDR3, as DNA: TGTGCCAGCAGCCAAGATCCCAGAAGCACTGAAGCTTTCTTT.

The CDR3 nucleotides are TGTGCCAGCAGCTTAGCTGAGTATCAGCCCCAGCATTTT. It encodes CASSLAEYQPQHF. The V gene is TRBV7-2, the J gene TRBJ1-5, with no clear D. The CDR3 length is 13 residues. The germline gives CDR1 SGHTA, CDR2 FQGNSA. Between the trimmed V and J ends, which lost 0 bases and 5 bases, there was a span of 5 bases.

This chain links TRBV4-3 with TRBJ1-1; D is possibly TRBD1 (5 bases). CDR1 LGHNA and CDR2 YSLEER come from the germline V gene. CDR3 length: 15 residues. The V end was cut by 5 bases, the J end by 3 bases, with 16 bases between. CDR3 residues: CASSFGVGGDTEAFF. CDR3 bases: TGCGCCAGCAGCTTTGGGGTGGGGGGTGACACTGAAGCTTTCTTT.

CDR3 bases: TGTGCCAGCAGCTTACAAGGGGGCAACACCATATATTTT. Translation gives CASSLQGGNTIYF. The V and J genes are TRBV7-3 and TRBJ1-3, with TRBD1 matching over 7 bases. Germline-derived CDR1 and CDR2 are SGHTA and FQGTGA. The CDR3 is made up of 13 amino acids. Trimming cost V 2 bases and J 7 bases; bases outside gene matches: 2.

The chain employs TRBV6-5 and TRBJ1-5, with D possibly matching TRBD1 (5 bases). Germline values: CDR1 MNHEY, CDR2 SVGAGI. With 11 bases removed from V and 0 bases from J, the gap between germline ends came to 11 bases. The CDR3 runs 13 residues. The CDR3 region is CAGKGNSNQPQHF. The CDR3 region has the DNA TGTGCCGGCAAGGGGAATAGCAATCAGCCCCAGCATTTT.

The chain is built from TRBV3-1 (or the pseudogene TRBV3-2) and TRBJ2-1; D may be TRBD2 (7 bases). Trimming cost V 0 bases and J 10 bases, with 16 bases left between them. This CDR3 is 15 amino acids long. CDR1 is LGHDT and CDR2 is YNNKEL in the germline V gene (reference sequence). This CDR3 is CASSQDTAGAREQFF. CDR3 nucleotides: TGTGCCAGCAGCCAAGATACCGCGGGGGCAAGAGAGCAGTTCTTC.

The V and J genes are TRBV4-1 and TRBJ1-2; possibly TRBD1 for D (5 bases). The V and J ends lost 1 base and 3 bases respectively, with 15 bases between them. This CDR3 region has 16 residues. Germline CDR1 and CDR2: MGHRA and YSYEKL. CDR3 nucleotide sequence: TGCGCCAGCAGCCAAGCCGACCGAGACAGCCACTATGGCTACACCTTC. Protein sequence: CASSQADRDSHYGYTF.

Note on this clone: One junction end does not reproduce the germline sequence, and a read error may be involved. V and J are TRBV7-8 and TRBJ2-7; TRBD1 matches at 7 bases. This CDR3 has 13 residues. From germline, CDR1 is SGHVS and CDR2 FQNEAQ. The CDR3 nucleotides read TGTGCCAGCAGCTTAGAAGCCCCGGGACAGTGGCACTTC. Protein: CASSLEAPGQWHF.

The gene calls are TRBV30 and TRBJ2-1, with D perhaps TRBD1 (6 bases). CDR3 length: 14 amino acids. The V gene lost 0 bases and the J gene lost 10 bases, with 16 bases spanning the gap. Germline values: CDR1 GTSNPN, CDR2 SVGIG (reference sequence). CDR3 loop: CAWSVLTTTGEQFF. The DNA for the CDR3 is TGTGCCTGGAGTGTACTCACGACTACAGGGGAGCAGTTCTTC.

The V call is TRBV27, the J call TRBJ2-7; TRBD2 aligns across 12 bases. Germline values: CDR1 MNHEY, CDR2 SMNVEV (reference sequence). The CDR3 runs 15 residues. Trimming took 8 bases from V and 7 from J; bases not matched to a gene: 12. Here the CDR3 reads CASGKTSGGSEEQYF. The CDR3, as DNA: TGTGCCAGCGGGAAGACTAGCGGGGGCTCAGAGGAGCAGTACTTC.

The chain is built from TRBV15 and TRBJ1-2; 10 bases line up with TRBD1. J lost 7 bases, V lost 8 bases, and 7 bases had no gene match. CDR1 and CDR2 (germline): LNHNV, YYDKDF (reference sequence). This CDR3 is built from 13 residues. The CDR3, as DNA: TGTGCCACCGTTCCGGACAGGGGGGGTGGCTACACCTTC. Protein sequence: CATVPDRGGGYTF.